Listed here are 21 T cell receptor beta chains from one sample, sequenced in a study of blood T cell repertoires in COVID-19. Some clones are missing from TCRdb's copy, which holds only in-frame ones; the method was immunoSEQ multiplex PCR. The sample holds about 480,000 clones, 80% to 90% seen once. The sequencing input was peripheral blood. Every receptor here comes from a man between 18 and 35 years old with COVID-19, enrolled during active disease.

The V call is TRBV19, the J call TRBJ2-7; TRBD1 matches at 12 bases. The CDR3 contains 14 residues. The J segment lost 3 bases and the V segment lost 6 bases, leaving 3 bases of the junction unmatched. Germline lookup yields CDR1 LNHDA and CDR2 SQIVND (reference sequence). The CDR3 is CASSRDRGHYEQYF. The CDR3 DNA reads TGTGCCAGTAGCCGGGACAGGGGGCACTACGAGCAGTACTTC.

This rearrangement joins TRBV14 to TRBJ2-1; D call uncertain. Germline V gene lookup returns CDR1 SGHDN and CDR2 FVKESK. Deletions cut 4 bases from V and 5 bases from J, with 3 bases between. The CDR3 is 11 amino acids. CDR3 amino acids: CASSLNNEQFF. In DNA, the CDR3 is TGTGCCAGCAGCCTAAACAATGAGCAGTTCTTC.

This clone was recorded once. Written as DNA, the CDR3 is TGTGCCAGCAGCTTTGGTAGCACCCAGGGTACGCAGTATTTT. Translating it yields CASSFGSTQGTQYF. The V gene is TRBV5-4, the J gene TRBJ2-3, with TRBD1 as a possible D gene (5 bases). This CDR3 comprises 14 residues. Looked up from germline, CDR1 is SGHNT and CDR2 is YYREEE (reference sequence). V was shortened by 2 bases and J by 8 bases, with 15 bases between the two germline ends. Full variable domain (outside the CDR3, taken from reference TRBV5-4 and TRBJ2-3): ETGVTQSPTHLIKTRGQQVTLRCSSQSGHNTVSWYQQALGQGPQFIFQYYREEENGRGNFPPRFSGLQFPNYSSELNVNALELDDSALYLCASSFGSTQGTQYFGPGTRLTVL.

Only a few counts were recorded for this clone. The rearrangement links TRBV2 to TRBJ2-2, with no clear D. CDR1 is SNHLY, CDR2 FYNNEI, per germline. The CDR3 totals 16 residues. Trimming left V 1 base short and J 0 bases short, with 9 bases between. The CDR3 sequence is CASSEGAPSNTGELFF. In DNA, the CDR3 is TGTGCCAGCAGTGAAGGCGCACCCTCGAACACCGGGGAGCTGTTTTTT.

The chain employs TRBV2 and TRBJ1-6; 8 positions match TRBD1. The CDR3 has 16 residues. CDR1 is SNHLY, CDR2 FYNNEI, per germline. V shed 7 bases, J shed 3 bases, and the junction held 8 bases outside the gene matches. The CDR3 region is CASMGPGGIYNSPLHF. CDR3 DNA: TGTGCCAGCATGGGGCCAGGGGGCATCTATAATTCACCCCTCCACTTT.

The V call is TRBV19, the J call TRBJ1-2; the D is unclear. Per the germline V gene, CDR1 is LNHDA and CDR2 is SQIVND (reference sequence). There are 15 residues in the CDR3. Trimming stripped 7 bases from V and 4 bases from J, with 19 bases between. CDR3 bases: TGTGCCAGTAAAGAGGGCCCAGCCGAGACCTATGGCTACACCTTC. It encodes CASKEGPAETYGYTF.

The rearrangement joins TRBV29-1 to TRBJ2-7, with D unclear. Per the germline V gene, CDR1 is SQVTM and CDR2 is ANQGSEA. V lost 5 bases, J lost 3 bases, and 11 bases lay in between. This CDR3 comprises 12 residues. CDR3 protein: CSVISRNYEQYF. CDR3 nucleotide sequence: TGCAGCGTTATTTCCAGAAACTACGAGCAGTACTTC.

V is TRBV12-3 or TRBV12-4 and J is TRBJ2-5; TRBD1 agrees at 7 bases. V lost 6 bases, J lost 3 bases, and 4 bases stayed unmatched. The CDR3 is made up of 13 amino acids. The CDR3 loop reads CASRKTGEETQYF. For the CDR3, the DNA is TGTGCCAGCAGAAAAACAGGGGAAGAGACCCAGTACTTC.

A remark on this clone: This sample also contains other DNA sequences that code for the same CDR3. The chain has TRBV19 and TRBJ2-3; D gene uncertain. Deletions cut 3 bases from V and 4 bases from J, with 5 bases between. The CDR3 runs 12 residues. Germline V lookup: CDR1 LNHDA, CDR2 SQIVND (reference sequence). The CDR3 DNA follows: TGTGCCAGTAGTATCGCGGCAGATACGCAGTATTTT. This encodes CASSIAADTQYF. The full variable domain, rest sourced from reference TRBV19 and TRBJ2-3, is DGGITQSPKYLFRKEGQNVTLSCEQNLNHDAMYWYRQDPGQGLRLIYYSQIVNDFQKGDIAEGYSVSREKKESFPLTVTSAQKNPTAFYLCASSIAADTQYFGPGTRLTVL.

The chain recombines TRBV10-3 with TRBJ2-3, with 9 positions matching TRBD2. The J segment lost 2 bases and the V segment lost 3 bases, leaving 9 bases of the junction unmatched. The germline gives CDR1 ENHRY, CDR2 SYGVKD. The CDR3 contains 17 residues. DNA for the CDR3: TGTGCCATCAGTGATGGGGCGGGGGGGCTTTCCACAGATACGCAGTATTTT. Its translation: CAISDGAGGLSTDTQYF.

The chain combines TRBV12-3 or TRBV12-4 with TRBJ2-7; 7 nucleotides agree with TRBD1. CDR3 length: 13 amino acids. Germline trimming cut 6 bases from V and 2 bases from J; bases unmatched to any gene: 4. The chain's CDR3 is CASSTGVTYEQYF. Here the CDR3 DNA reads TGTGCCAGCAGCACAGGGGTGACCTACGAGCAGTACTTC.

The sample holds one count of this clone. The same CDR3 can be traced to other DNA sequences in this sample. This chain links TRBV5-1 with TRBJ2-1; D may be TRBD2 (6 bases). Trimming cost V 2 bases and J 0 bases, with 9 bases left between them. Germline V lookup: CDR1 SGHRS, CDR2 YFSETQ. The CDR3 has 15 residues. The CDR3 DNA is TGCGCCAGCAGCTTAAGCGGGTCCTCCTACAATGAGCAGTTCTTC. This gives the protein CASSLSGSSYNEQFF.

This chain links TRBV11-2 with TRBJ2-4; 10 positions match TRBD1. CDR3 length: 13 amino acids. The germline gives CDR1 SGHAT, CDR2 FQNNGV. The J segment lost 9 bases and the V segment lost 6 bases, leaving 5 bases of the junction unmatched. CDR3 amino acids: CASSYGQGGIQYF. CDR3 nucleotides: TGTGCCAGCAGTTACGGACAGGGGGGCATTCAGTACTTC.

V gene TRBV12-3 or TRBV12-4 combines with J gene TRBJ1-2; D unclear. Trimming removed 6 bases from V and 8 bases from J, with 13 bases in between. The CDR3 runs to 12 residues. The CDR3 sequence: CASSAATGGYTF. The CDR3 region has the DNA TGTGCCAGCAGCGCAGCAACGGGAGGCTACACCTTC.

CDR3 sequence (DNA): TGTGCCAGCAGCCGGGAGGGAGAAGGTTACAATGAGCAGTTCTTC. Amino acid sequence: CASSREGEGYNEQFF. The chain couples TRBV27 to TRBJ2-1, with 8 bases fitting TRBD2. This CDR3 spans 15 amino acids. V trimming: 6 bases; J trimming: 4 bases; junction bases outside the gene matches: 8. Per germline, CDR1 MNHEY and CDR2 SMNVEV (reference sequence).

V gene TRBV4-1 combines with J gene TRBJ1-2, with D hard to call. V was trimmed by 2 bases and J by 0 bases, leaving 7 bases between them. The germline V gene encodes CDR1 MGHRA and CDR2 YSYEKL. CDR3 length equals 14 residues. The CDR3: CASSQQTSNYGYTF. In nucleotides, the CDR3 is TGCGCCAGCAGCCAACAGACATCTAACTATGGCTACACCTTC.

The chain joins TRBV7-2 to TRBJ1-5; D is perhaps TRBD1 (5 bases). There are 12 residues in the CDR3. Germline CDR1 and CDR2: SGHTA and FQGNSA. V lost 1 base to trimming and J lost 11 bases, with 9 bases between them. The CDR3 loop reads CASSLDVRAQHF. In DNA form, the CDR3 reads TGTGCCAGCAGCTTAGACGTCAGGGCCCAGCATTTT.

Note on this clone: The sample carries other DNA sequences with the same CDR3. This chain connects TRBV7-9 to TRBJ2-7; D is possibly TRBD2 (5 bases). V was pared by 5 bases and J by 3 bases, with 11 bases between. Germline values: CDR1 SEHNR, CDR2 FQNEAQ (reference sequence). This CDR3 has 13 amino acids. In nucleotides, the CDR3 is TGTGCCAGCAGCCCGCCGGGAAGCTACGAGCAGTACTTC. Its protein is CASSPPGSYEQYF.

This chain uses TRBV13 with TRBJ2-3, with TRBD2 matching 8 bases. CDR1 is PRHDT, CDR2 FYEKMQ, per germline (reference sequence). Trimming cost V 3 bases and J 7 bases; bases outside gene matches: 15. The CDR3 sequence is 17 residues long. The CDR3, as DNA: TGTGCCAGCAGCTTCCCCTCGGGAGGGAGGGCCCTCCATACGCAGTATTTT. Protein: CASSFPSGGRALHTQYF. Full variable domain (outside the CDR3, taken from reference TRBV13 and TRBJ2-3): AAGVIQSPRHLIKEKRETATLKCYPIPRHDTVYWYQQGPGQDPQFLISFYEKMQSDKGSIPDRFSAQQFSDYHSELNMSSLELGDSALYFCASSFPSGGRALHTQYFGPGTRLTVL.

The chain has TRBV2 and TRBJ2-2; 12 bases match TRBD2. Germline CDR1 and CDR2: SNHLY and FYNNEI. V shed 4 bases and J 5 bases; nucleotides not matched to a gene: 11. The CDR3 consists of 18 residues. The CDR3 nucleotides are TGTGCCAGCAGTGCGACTAGCGGGAGTAACGTGGGGACCGGGGAGCTGTTTTTT. The encoded protein is CASSATSGSNVGTGELFF. Full variable domain (remainder filled in from reference TRBV2 and TRBJ2-2): EPEVTQTPSHQVTQMGQEVILRCVPISNHLYFYWYRQILGQKVEFLVSFYNNEISEKSEIFDDQFSVERPDGSNFTLKIRSTKLEDSAMYFCASSATSGSNVGTGELFFGEGSRLTVL.

The chain joins TRBV27 to TRBJ1-5; 8 bases match TRBD1. CDR1 is MNHEY and CDR2 is SMNVEV in the germline V gene (reference sequence). The CDR3 runs to 15 residues. Trimming took 2 bases from V and 2 from J; bases not matched to a gene: 2. The CDR3, as DNA: TGTGCCAGCAGTTTAGCGGGACAGGGCAATCAGCCCCAGCATTTT. Translated: CASSLAGQGNQPQHF.